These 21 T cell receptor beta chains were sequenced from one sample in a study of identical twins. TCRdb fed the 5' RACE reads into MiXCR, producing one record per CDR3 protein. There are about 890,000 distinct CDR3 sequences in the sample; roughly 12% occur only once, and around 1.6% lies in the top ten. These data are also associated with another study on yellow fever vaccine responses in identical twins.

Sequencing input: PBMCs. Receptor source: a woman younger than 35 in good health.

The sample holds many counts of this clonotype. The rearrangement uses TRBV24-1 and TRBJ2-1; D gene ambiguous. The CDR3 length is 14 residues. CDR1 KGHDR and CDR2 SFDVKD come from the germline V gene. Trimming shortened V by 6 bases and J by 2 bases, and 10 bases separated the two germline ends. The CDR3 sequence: CATSTGLTYNEQFF. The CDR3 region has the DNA TGTGCCACCAGTACGGGCCTAACCTACAATGAGCAGTTCTTC.

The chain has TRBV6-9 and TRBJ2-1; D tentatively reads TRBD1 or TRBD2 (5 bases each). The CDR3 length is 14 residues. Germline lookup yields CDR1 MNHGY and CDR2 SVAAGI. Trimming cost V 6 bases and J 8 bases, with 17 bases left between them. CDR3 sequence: CASRAGTSFYEQFF. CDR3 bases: TGTGCCAGCAGAGCCGGGACCTCCTTCTATGAGCAGTTCTTC.

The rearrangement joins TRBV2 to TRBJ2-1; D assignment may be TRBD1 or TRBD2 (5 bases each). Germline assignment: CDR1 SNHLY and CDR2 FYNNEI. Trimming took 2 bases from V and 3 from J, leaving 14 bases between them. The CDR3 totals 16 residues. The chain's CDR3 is CASSELGELNYNEQFF. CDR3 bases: TGTGCCAGCAGTGAATTGGGGGAGCTCAACTACAATGAGCAGTTCTTC. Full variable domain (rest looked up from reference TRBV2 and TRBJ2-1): EPEVTQTPSHQVTQMGQEVILRCVPISNHLYFYWYRQILGQKVEFLVSFYNNEISEKSEIFDDQFSVERPDGSNFTLKIRSTKLEDSAMYFCASSELGELNYNEQFFGPGTRLTVL.

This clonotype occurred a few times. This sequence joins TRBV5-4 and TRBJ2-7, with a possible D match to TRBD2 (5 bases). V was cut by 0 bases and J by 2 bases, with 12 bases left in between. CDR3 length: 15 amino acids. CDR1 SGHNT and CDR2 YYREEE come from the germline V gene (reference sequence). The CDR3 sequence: CASSLAYGGAYEQYV. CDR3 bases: TGTGCCAGCAGCTTGGCCTACGGAGGAGCCTACGAGCAGTACGTC.

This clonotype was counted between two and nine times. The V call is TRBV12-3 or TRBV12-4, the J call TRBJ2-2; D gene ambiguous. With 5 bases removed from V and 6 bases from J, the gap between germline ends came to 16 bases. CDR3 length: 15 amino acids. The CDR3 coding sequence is TGTGCCAGCAGTCCCCCCCGACTTGGGCCCGGGGAGCTGTTTTTT. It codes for CASSPPRLGPGELFF.

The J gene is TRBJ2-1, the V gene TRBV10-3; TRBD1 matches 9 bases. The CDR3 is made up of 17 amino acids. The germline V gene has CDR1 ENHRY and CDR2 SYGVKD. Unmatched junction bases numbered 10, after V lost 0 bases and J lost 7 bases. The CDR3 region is CAISESRGTGRINEQFF. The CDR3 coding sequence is TGTGCCATCAGTGAGTCCAGAGGGACAGGGAGGATAAATGAGCAGTTCTTC.

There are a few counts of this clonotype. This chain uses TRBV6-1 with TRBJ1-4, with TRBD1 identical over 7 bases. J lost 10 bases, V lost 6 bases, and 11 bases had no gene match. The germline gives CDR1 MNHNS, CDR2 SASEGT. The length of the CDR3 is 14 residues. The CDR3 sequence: CASSNRGIGGKLFF. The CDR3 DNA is TGTGCCAGCAGCAACAGGGGTATTGGTGGAAAACTGTTTTTT.

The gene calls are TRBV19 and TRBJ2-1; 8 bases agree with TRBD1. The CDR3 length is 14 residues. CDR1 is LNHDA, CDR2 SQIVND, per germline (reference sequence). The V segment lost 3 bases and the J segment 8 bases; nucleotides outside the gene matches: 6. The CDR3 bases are TGTGCCAGTAGTATGGGGCAGGGGGCGTATGAGCAGTTCTTC. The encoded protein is CASSMGQGAYEQFF.

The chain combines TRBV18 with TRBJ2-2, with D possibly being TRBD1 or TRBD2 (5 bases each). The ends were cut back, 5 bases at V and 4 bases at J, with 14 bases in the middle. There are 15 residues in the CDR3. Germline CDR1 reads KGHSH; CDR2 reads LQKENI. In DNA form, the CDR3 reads TGTGCCAGCTCAGAGGGACGGCAGACCACCGGGGAGCTGTTTTTT. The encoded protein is CASSEGRQTTGELFF. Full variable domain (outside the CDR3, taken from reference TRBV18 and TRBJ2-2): NAGVMQNPRHLVRRRGQEARLRCSPMKGHSHVYWYRQLPEEGLKFMVYLQKENIIDESGMPKERFSAEFPKEGPSILRIQQVVRGDSAAYFCASSEGRQTTGELFFGEGSRLTVL.

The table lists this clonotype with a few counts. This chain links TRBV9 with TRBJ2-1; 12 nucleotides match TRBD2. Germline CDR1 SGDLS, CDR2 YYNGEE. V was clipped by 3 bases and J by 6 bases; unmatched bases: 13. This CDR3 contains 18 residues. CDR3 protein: CASSERGLAGPYGNEQFF. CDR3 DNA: TGTGCCAGCAGCGAGCGGGGACTAGCGGGCCCATATGGCAATGAGCAGTTCTTC.

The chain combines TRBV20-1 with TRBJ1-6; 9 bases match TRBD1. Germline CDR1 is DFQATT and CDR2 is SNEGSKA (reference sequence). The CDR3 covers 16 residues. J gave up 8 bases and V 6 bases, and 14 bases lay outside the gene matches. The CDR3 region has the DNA TGCAGTGCCCCCATACCGGGACAGGGTTTATATTCACCCCTCCACTTT. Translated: CSAPIPGQGLYSPLHF.

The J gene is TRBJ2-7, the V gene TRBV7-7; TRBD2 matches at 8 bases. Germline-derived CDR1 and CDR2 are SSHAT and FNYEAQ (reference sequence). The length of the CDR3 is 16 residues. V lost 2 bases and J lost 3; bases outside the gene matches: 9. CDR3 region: CASSLPGGVVNYEQYV. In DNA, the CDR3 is TGTGCCAGCAGCTTACCGGGGGGGGTTGTGAACTACGAGCAGTACGTC.

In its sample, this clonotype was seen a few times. The DNA for the CDR3 is TGTGCCAGCAGTCGCGGGACTACCGACTACGAGCAGTACTTC. This translates into CASSRGTTDYEQYF. This chain connects TRBV12-3 or TRBV12-4 to TRBJ2-7; 7 bases are a match to TRBD2. Trimming took 5 bases from V and 3 from J; bases not matched to a gene: 7. CDR3 length: 14 residues.

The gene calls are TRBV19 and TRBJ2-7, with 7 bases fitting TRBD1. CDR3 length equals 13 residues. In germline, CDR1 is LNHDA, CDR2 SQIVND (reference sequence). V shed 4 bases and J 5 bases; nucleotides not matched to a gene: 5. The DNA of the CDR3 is TGTGCCAGTAGTACAGACAGGGCGGACGAGCAGTACTTC. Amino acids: CASSTDRADEQYF.

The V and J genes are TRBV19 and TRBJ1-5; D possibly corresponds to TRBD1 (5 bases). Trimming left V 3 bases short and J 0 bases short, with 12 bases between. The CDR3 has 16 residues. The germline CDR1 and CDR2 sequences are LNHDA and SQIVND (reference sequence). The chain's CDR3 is CASSMGRGNSNQPQHF. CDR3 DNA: TGTGCCAGTAGTATGGGGCGGGGGAATAGCAATCAGCCCCAGCATTTT.

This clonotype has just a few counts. CDR3 amino acids: CAISEGAPNTGELFF. The DNA for the CDR3 is TGTGCCATCAGCGAGGGGGCGCCGAACACCGGGGAGCTGTTTTTT. The chain combines TRBV10-3 with TRBJ2-2; 7 nucleotides line up with TRBD1. V shed 6 bases and J 0 bases; nucleotides not matched to a gene: 4. The CDR3 is 15 residues long. Germline loops: CDR1 ENHRY, CDR2 SYGVKD.

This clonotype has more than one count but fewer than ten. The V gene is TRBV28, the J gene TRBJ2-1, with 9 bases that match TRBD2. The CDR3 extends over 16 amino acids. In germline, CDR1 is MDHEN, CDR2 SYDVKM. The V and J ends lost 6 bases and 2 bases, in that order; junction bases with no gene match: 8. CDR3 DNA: TGTGCCAGCAGATTTAGCGGGAGCCCCCCCTACAATGAGCAGTTCTTC. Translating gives CASRFSGSPPYNEQFF.

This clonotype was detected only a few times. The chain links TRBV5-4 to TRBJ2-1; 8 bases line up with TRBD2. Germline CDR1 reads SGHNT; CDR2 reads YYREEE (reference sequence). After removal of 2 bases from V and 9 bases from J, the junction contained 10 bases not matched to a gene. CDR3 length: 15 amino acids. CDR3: CASSLPAGVAGEQFF. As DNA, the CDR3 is TGTGCCAGCAGCTTACCAGCGGGAGTTGCCGGTGAGCAGTTCTTC.

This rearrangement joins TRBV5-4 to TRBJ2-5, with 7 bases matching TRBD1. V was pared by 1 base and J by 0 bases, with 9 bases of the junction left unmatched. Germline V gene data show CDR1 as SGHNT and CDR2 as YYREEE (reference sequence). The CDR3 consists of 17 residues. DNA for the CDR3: TGTGCCAGCAGCTTGTCGTTCTCCAGGGGGTACCAAGAGACCCAGTACTTC. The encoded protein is CASSLSFSRGYQETQYF.

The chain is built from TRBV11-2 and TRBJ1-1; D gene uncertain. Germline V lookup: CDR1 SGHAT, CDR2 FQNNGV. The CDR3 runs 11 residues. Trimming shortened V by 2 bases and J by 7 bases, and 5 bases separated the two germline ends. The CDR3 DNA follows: TGTGCCAGCAGCTTATTCCTTGAAGCTTTCTTT. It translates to CASSLFLEAFF.

The CDR3, as DNA: TGTGCCAGCAGTGAAGTTGGACAGGGGTATTCACCCCTCCACTTT. It translates to CASSEVGQGYSPLHF. The rearrangement joins TRBV25-1 to TRBJ1-6; 9 positions agree with TRBD1. J was trimmed by 8 bases and V by 2 bases; bases with no gene match: 4. CDR1 and CDR2 from the germline V gene are MGHDK and SYGVNS. This CDR3 comprises 15 residues.